This entry lists 20 T cell receptor beta chains sequenced from one sample in a study of T cells after yellow fever vaccination. MiXCR, run by TCRdb on the 5' RACE reads, gives a single entry per CDR3 protein. Here the sample spans about 400,000 distinct CDR3 sequences, more than 5.5% being singletons. The sequencing used PBMCs, collected 5 days after the yellow fever booster vaccination. The receptors were sampled from a man aged 30 to 45 who received the YFV17D yellow fever vaccine.

This clonotype was detected only a few times. The chain employs TRBV19 and TRBJ1-5; 9 bases agree with TRBD1. With 2 bases clipped from V and 7 bases from J, the junction kept 9 bases outside the gene matches. Germline CDR1 LNHDA, CDR2 SQIVND (reference sequence). CDR3 length: 16 residues. The CDR3 DNA follows: TGTGCCAGTAGTATATTTTCCGGGACAGGGCACCAGCCCCAGCATTTT. Amino acid sequence: CASSIFSGTGHQPQHF.

In this sample, this clonotype turned up many times. The rearrangement joins TRBV3-1 to TRBJ2-6; D unclear. Germline V gene sequence: CDR1 LGHDT, CDR2 YNNKEL (reference sequence). The V gene lost 5 bases and the J gene lost 0 bases, with 8 bases spanning the gap. This CDR3 is 15 amino acids long. In DNA form, the CDR3 reads TGTGCCAGCAGCGACGAAATCTCTGGGGCCAACGTCCTGACTTTC. Translation: CASSDEISGANVLTF. The variable domain in full, with the rest retrieved from reference TRBV3-1 and TRBJ2-6, is DTAVSQTPKYLVTQMGNDKSIKCEQNLGHDTMYWYKQDSKKFLKIMFSYNNKELIINETVPNRFSPKSPDKAHLNLHINSLELGDSAVYFCASSDEISGANVLTFGAGSRLTVL.

This clonotype was seen at least ten times. V gene TRBV7-9 combines with J gene TRBJ1-5; 7 nucleotides line up with TRBD1. Germline V gives CDR1 SEHNR, CDR2 FQNEAQ (reference sequence). The ends lost 6 bases at V and 6 bases at J; junction bases unmatched: 11. The CDR3 is 15 amino acids. The CDR3 DNA reads TGTGCCAGCAGTCCCGCGGGAAGGGGGCCTCAGCCCCAGCATTTT. Its translation: CASSPAGRGPQPQHF.

This clonotype was counted ten times or more. The chain uses TRBV6-2 or TRBV6-3 and TRBJ1-2, with a tentative D call TRBD1 (5 bases). The ends were cut back, 7 bases at V and 3 bases at J, with 21 bases in the middle. This CDR3 is 16 amino acids long. Germline-derived CDR1 and CDR2 are MNHEY and SVGEGT. The CDR3 reads CASKAEGKRGDYGYTF. The CDR3 nucleotides read TGTGCCAGCAAAGCGGAGGGAAAACGAGGGGACTATGGCTACACCTTC.

In this sample, this clonotype turned up many times. The chain recombines TRBV5-1 with TRBJ2-1; maybe TRBD1 (5 bases). This CDR3 is built from 12 residues. Germline V gene lookup returns CDR1 SGHRS and CDR2 YFSETQ. Trimming removed 0 bases from V and 10 bases from J, with 8 bases in between. CDR3 sequence (DNA): TGCGCCAGCAGCTTGGTAGGGGCGGAGCAGTTCTTC. Protein sequence: CASSLVGAEQFF.

The chain has TRBV7-2 and TRBJ2-2, with D maybe TRBD1 (6 bases). This CDR3 is 16 amino acids long. V shed 5 bases and J shed 3 bases, with 16 bases lying between them. Germline V gives CDR1 SGHTA, CDR2 FQGNSA. CDR3 nucleotides: TGTGCCAGCAGCCGAACACCAGGGGCATACACCGGGGAGCTGTTTTTT. Encoded protein: CASSRTPGAYTGELFF.

This chain connects TRBV21-1 to TRBJ2-2; no check of the table's D call, TRBD1, against the DNA was made. TRBV21-1 is shown as a pseudogene. The CDR3 runs 16 residues. The CDR3 loop reads CASSKAAGADTGELFF. DNA of the CDR3: TGTGCCAGCAGCAAAGCCGCAGGGGCTGACACCGGGGAGCTGTTTTTT.

This clonotype was observed at least ten times. V is TRBV12-3 or TRBV12-4 and J is TRBJ2-1; no clear D. V lost 0 bases to trimming and J lost 13 bases, with 10 bases between them. There are 12 residues in the CDR3. The CDR3 DNA sequence: TGTGCCAGCAGTTTAGCAGGGCAGTATCAGTTCTTC. Amino acid sequence: CASSLAGQYQFF.

The chain combines TRBV7-2 with TRBJ1-6; no reliable D call. CDR3 length: 15 residues. V shed 1 base and J shed 7 bases, with 11 bases lying between them. From germline, CDR1 is SGHTA and CDR2 FQGNSA. In DNA form, the CDR3 reads TGTGCCAGCAGCTTAGATTACTCGTACAATTCACCCCTCCACTTT. It translates to CASSLDYSYNSPLHF. The whole variable domain, filled in from reference TRBV7-2 and TRBJ1-6, reads GAGVSQSPSNKVTEKGKDVELRCDPISGHTALYWYRQSLGQGLEFLIYFQGNSAPDKSGLPSDRFSAERTGGSVSTLTIQRTQQEDSAVYLCASSLDYSYNSPLHFGNGTRLTVT.

The chain couples TRBV29-1 to TRBJ1-4, with D maybe TRBD1 (5 bases). The CDR3 consists of 13 residues. V lost 7 bases and J 5 bases, leaving 14 bases between the germline ends. CDR1 is SQVTM, CDR2 ANQGSEA, per germline. CDR3 in amino acids: CSARGDLNEKLFF. In DNA form, the CDR3 reads TGCAGCGCGAGAGGGGACCTGAATGAAAAACTGTTTTTT.

This clonotype has a handful of counts. This chain connects TRBV29-1 to TRBJ2-5, with 11 positions matching TRBD2. The CDR3 is 14 residues long. Germline assignment: CDR1 SQVTM and CDR2 ANQGSEA. The J segment lost 7 bases and the V segment lost 4 bases, leaving 8 bases of the junction unmatched. Here the CDR3 reads CSVGLAGGPGTQYF. CDR3 nucleotide sequence: TGCAGCGTTGGTTTAGCGGGAGGGCCTGGGACCCAGTACTTC. Based on the CDR3 plus reference TRBV29-1 and TRBJ2-5, the full variable domain is SAVISQKPSRDICQRGTSLTIQCQVDSQVTMMFWYRQQPGQSLTLIATANQGSEATYESGFVIDKFPISRPNLTFSTLTVSNMSPEDSSIYLCSVGLAGGPGTQYFGPGTRLLVL.

The sample holds many counts of this clonotype. This chain connects TRBV7-2 to TRBJ2-1; 7 bases match TRBD2. Per the germline V gene, CDR1 is SGHTA and CDR2 is FQGNSA. The J segment lost 5 bases and the V segment lost 3 bases, leaving 7 bases of the junction unmatched. The CDR3 consists of 15 residues. As DNA, the CDR3 is TGTGCCAGCAGCTTCCGGCTAGCGGCCAACAATGAGCAGTTCTTC. Encoded protein: CASSFRLAANNEQFF.

This clonotype has a count of ten or more. This chain links TRBV5-1 with TRBJ2-7; 9 nucleotides line up with TRBD1. Germline assignment: CDR1 SGHRS and CDR2 YFSETQ. With 2 bases clipped from V and 4 bases from J, the junction kept 4 bases outside the gene matches. The CDR3 covers 14 residues. Written as DNA, the CDR3 is TGCGCCAGCAGCTTCACAGGGGGCGGGTACGAGCAGTACTTC. Protein: CASSFTGGGYEQYF.

This clonotype was observed at least ten times. This rearrangement joins TRBV7-2 to TRBJ2-3; D gene unclear. V gave up 1 base and J gave up 5 bases, with 7 bases separating them. CDR3 length: 13 amino acids. In germline, CDR1 is SGHTA, CDR2 FQGNSA. CDR3 sequence: CASSLGFGDTQYF. The CDR3, as DNA: TGTGCCAGCAGCTTAGGATTCGGAGATACGCAGTATTTT.

This clonotype was seen a few times. The rearrangement uses TRBV10-3 and TRBJ1-6; no definite D call. V gave up 9 bases and J gave up 5 bases, with 14 bases separating them. Germline CDR1 ENHRY, CDR2 SYGVKD. The CDR3 contains 14 residues. CDR3 sequence: CAIRPTGDNSPLHF. The CDR3 DNA reads as TGTGCCATTCGCCCCACGGGCGATAATTCACCCCTCCACTTT.

The chain is built from TRBV6-1 and TRBJ2-5; 14 bases align to TRBD2. V lost 5 bases to trimming and J lost 9 bases; unmatched junction nucleotides: 8. CDR1 is MNHNS and CDR2 is SASEGT in the germline V gene. CDR3 length: 15 residues. Written as DNA, the CDR3 is TGTGCCAGCAGTCCGGAGGGACTAGCGGGAGCGGCCCAGTACTTC. Amino acid sequence: CASSPEGLAGAAQYF.

The rearrangement links TRBV5-1 to TRBJ2-2; no clear D gene. V was cut by 4 bases and J by 1 base, with 11 bases left in between. The CDR3 is 15 residues long. Looked up from germline, CDR1 is SGHRS and CDR2 is YFSETQ. CDR3 sequence: CASSLPWENTGELFF. CDR3 nucleotide sequence: TGCGCCAGCAGCCTCCCTTGGGAGAACACCGGGGAGCTGTTTTTT.

On this clonotype itself: The junction differs from germline at one of its ends, possibly a read error. This sequence joins TRBV5-1 and TRBJ2-2; 11 bases line up with TRBD2. This CDR3 is 15 amino acids long. The germline gives CDR1 SGHRS, CDR2 YFSETQ. CDR3 nucleotides: TGCGCCAGCATAGGGACTAGCGGACACACCGGGGAGCTGGTTTTT. It is translated as CASIGTSGHTGELVF. The entire variable domain, with the rest obtained from reference TRBV5-1 and TRBJ2-2, is as follows: KAGVTQTPRYLIKTRGQQVTLSCSPISGHRSVSWYQQTPGQGLQFLFEYFSETQRNKGNFPGRFSGRQFSNSRSEMNVSTLELGDSALYLCASIGTSGHTGELVFGEGSRLTVL.

This clonotype was detected a few times. The chain carries TRBV27 and TRBJ2-1; 11 bases map to TRBD1. The J segment lost 11 bases and the V segment lost 8 bases, leaving 23 bases of the junction unmatched. The germline V gene has CDR1 MNHEY and CDR2 SMNVEV (reference sequence). This CDR3 has 18 residues. In DNA form, the CDR3 reads TGTGCCAGCGTCGGACAGGGGGCGGGCGTTTGGCGTGTCTCTCAGCAGTTCTTC. It codes for CASVGQGAGVWRVSQQFF.

This clonotype was counted at least ten times. This CDR3 reads CASSTGQGYFEAFF. CDR3 coding DNA: TGTGCCAGTAGTACGGGACAGGGGTATTTTGAAGCTTTCTTT. This rearrangement joins TRBV19 to TRBJ1-1; 10 nucleotides match TRBD1. The V gene end was trimmed by 4 bases and the J gene end by 7 bases; junction bases not matched to a gene: 6. CDR1 is LNHDA, CDR2 SQIVND, per germline (reference sequence). This CDR3 has 14 residues.